Listed here are 22 T cell receptor beta chains from one sample, sequenced in a study of blood T cell repertoires in COVID-19. Assay: immunoSEQ multiplex PCR; the TCRdb copy retains only in-frame clones and omits some. The data contain fewer than 120,000 clones, 76% of them singletons. The sequencing sample was made of peripheral blood. The receptors derive from a woman of 80 years or more with acute or convalescent COVID-19.

This chain links TRBV7-2 with TRBJ1-4; no firm D call. The CDR3 is made up of 13 amino acids. Germline V gene lookup returns CDR1 SGHTA and CDR2 FQGNSA. Trimming left V 5 bases short and J 0 bases short, with 4 bases between. For the CDR3, the DNA is TGTGCCAGCAGCGTCGCAACTAATGAAAAACTGTTTTTT. Its protein product is CASSVATNEKLFF.

The V and J genes are TRBV24-1 and TRBJ2-5; possibly TRBD2 for D (6 bases). The germline gives CDR1 KGHDR, CDR2 SFDVKD. Trimming took off 9 bases at V and 5 bases at J, with 15 bases between the two ends. CDR3 length: 13 residues. The CDR3: CATGGATGETQYF. The CDR3 DNA is TGTGCCACCGGAGGGGCTACCGGTGAGACCCAGTACTTC.

The J gene is TRBJ2-1, the V gene TRBV2, with TRBD2 matching over 7 bases. Looked up from germline, CDR1 is SNHLY and CDR2 is FYNNEI. V trimming: 10 bases; J trimming: 9 bases; junction bases outside the gene matches: 12. CDR3 length equals 13 residues. CDR3 coding DNA: TGTGCCACCTTTACGGGGGGTGGGGGTGAGCAGTTCTTC. It is translated as CATFTGGGGEQFF.

The rearrangement links TRBV28 to TRBJ2-1; D is perhaps TRBD2 (5 bases). Germline V gives CDR1 MDHEN, CDR2 SYDVKM. The CDR3 contains 15 residues. V was pared by 6 bases and J by 5 bases, with 17 bases between. For the CDR3, the DNA is TGTGCCAGCAGCCAGAGCGGACCTAGAAACAATGAGCAGTTCTTC. Translated: CASSQSGPRNNEQFF.

The CDR3 spells CASRERVGGYNEQFF. CDR3 bases: TGTGCCAGCAGAGAAAGAGTCGGGGGCTACAATGAGCAGTTCTTC. The chain carries TRBV6-1 and TRBJ2-1; D possibly corresponds to TRBD2 (6 bases). CDR1 is MNHNS and CDR2 is SASEGT in the germline V gene. The V end was cut by 6 bases, the J end by 3 bases, with 15 bases between. The CDR3 totals 15 residues.

The chain combines TRBV18 with TRBJ1-6, with D unclear. Germline V gives CDR1 KGHSH, CDR2 LQKENI. This CDR3 has 15 residues. Deletions cut 0 bases from V and 6 bases from J, with 9 bases between. The CDR3 here is CASSPPSSPNSPLHF. DNA for the CDR3: TGTGCCAGCTCACCACCATCCAGTCCTAATTCACCCCTCCACTTT.

The chain couples TRBV28 to TRBJ2-7, with D uncertain. This CDR3 is 12 amino acids long. The germline V gene encodes CDR1 MDHEN and CDR2 SYDVKM. The V gene lost 5 bases and the J gene lost 3 bases, with 8 bases spanning the gap. This chain's CDR3 is CASSPIHYEQYF. The CDR3 DNA follows: TGTGCCAGCAGTCCCATCCACTACGAGCAGTACTTC.

For this clone: A read error may produce the germline difference seen at one junction end. The genes are TRBV3-1 (or the pseudogene TRBV3-2) and TRBJ2-2; 10 bases map to TRBD2. Germline CDR1 is LGHDT and CDR2 is YNNKEL (reference sequence). The CDR3 has 15 residues. CDR3 amino acids: CARSQAGGGTGELFF. The CDR3 DNA reads as TGTGCCCGCAGCCAAGCGGGGGGGGGCACCGGGGAGCTGTTTTTT.

This chain uses TRBV7-2 with TRBJ1-2, with a possible D match to TRBD1 (6 bases). V gave up 7 bases and J gave up 0 bases, with 15 bases separating them. The germline V gene has CDR1 SGHTA and CDR2 FQGNSA. The CDR3 extends over 15 amino acids. The CDR3 protein is CASTLVGGPNYGYTF. The CDR3 coding sequence is TGTGCCAGCACCCTAGTGGGGGGGCCTAACTATGGCTACACCTTC.

This clone was detected once. The V gene is TRBV6-2 or TRBV6-3, the J gene TRBJ2-1; 8 nucleotides align to TRBD2. Trimming removed 0 bases from V and 6 bases from J; junction bases left unmatched: 7. This CDR3 comprises 16 residues. Germline V CDR1 and CDR2: MNHEY, SVGEGT. DNA of the CDR3: TGTGCCAGCAGTTACTCGACCGGGAGGGCCTTCAATGAGCAGTTCTTC. It codes for CASSYSTGRAFNEQFF.

The J gene is TRBJ1-3, the V gene TRBV5-5; possible D gene TRBD1, 5 bases. V was cut by 0 bases and J by 0 bases, with 10 bases left in between. This CDR3 has 16 amino acids. The germline V gene encodes CDR1 SGHKS and CDR2 YYEKEE (reference sequence). This CDR3 reads CASSLAQGSSGNTIYF. The CDR3 region has the DNA TGTGCCAGCAGCTTGGCCCAGGGTAGCTCTGGAAACACCATATATTTT.

V and J are TRBV6-4 and TRBJ1-2, with 9 bases that match TRBD1. Germline loops: CDR1 MRHNA, CDR2 SNTAGT. CDR3 length: 16 residues. The V and J ends lost 4 bases and 0 bases, in that order; junction bases with no gene match: 6. CDR3 in amino acids: CASSALTGGTNYGYTF. As DNA, the CDR3 is TGTGCCAGCAGTGCTCTGACAGGGGGAACTAACTATGGCTACACCTTC.

The genes are TRBV21-1 and TRBJ2-7; the D call in the table, TRBD1, was not verified against the DNA. TRBV21-1 is classified as a pseudogene. The CDR3 is made up of 15 amino acids. The CDR3 spells CASSVYRDRGNEQYF. The CDR3 DNA sequence: TGTGCCAGCAGCGTATACCGGGACAGGGGGAACGAGCAGTACTTC.

Comment on this clone: The identical CDR3 is also encoded by other nucleotide sequences in the sample. J is TRBJ1-4 and V is TRBV28; possibly TRBD1 for D (6 bases). Per germline, CDR1 MDHEN and CDR2 SYDVKM. V lost 3 bases and J 8 bases, leaving 13 bases between the germline ends. The CDR3 sequence is 14 residues long. As DNA, the CDR3 is TGTGCCAGCAGTTTGTCAGGGGAAGGGGAAAAACTGTTTTTT. This codes for CASSLSGEGEKLFF.

The genes are TRBV25-1 and TRBJ2-3; 7 bases agree with TRBD2. The V gene end was trimmed by 3 bases and the J gene end by 6 bases; junction bases not matched to a gene: 12. CDR1 is MGHDK, CDR2 SYGVNS, per germline. CDR3 size: 16 residues. The DNA of the CDR3 is TGTGCCAGCAGTGAGCCCCACGGCGGGAGATCGGATACGCAGTATTTT. As protein: CASSEPHGGRSDTQYF.

The V and J genes are TRBV13 and TRBJ2-2; 8 bases line up with TRBD1. The V segment lost 5 bases and the J segment 1 base; nucleotides outside the gene matches: 12. In germline, CDR1 is PRHDT, CDR2 FYEKMQ (reference sequence). The CDR3 is 18 residues long. Written as DNA, the CDR3 is TGTGCCAGCAGCCTCGGACAGGGAAAGCGACTGAACACCGGGGAGCTGTTTTTT. It is translated as CASSLGQGKRLNTGELFF.

In its sample, this clone was seen once. This chain links TRBV2 with TRBJ2-2; D ambiguous. The V end was cut by 2 bases, the J end by 2 bases, with 9 bases between. Germline V CDR1 and CDR2: SNHLY, FYNNEI. The CDR3 runs to 15 residues. The CDR3 protein is CASSENGLNTGELFF. The CDR3 DNA reads TGTGCCAGCAGTGAAAATGGGCTAAACACCGGGGAGCTGTTTTTT.

The chain is built from TRBV18 and TRBJ2-5; D is perhaps TRBD2 (5 bases). The ends were cut back, 3 bases at V and 2 bases at J, with 16 bases in the middle. Germline CDR1 KGHSH, CDR2 LQKENI. This CDR3 region has 16 residues. The CDR3 here is CASSPRARGWQETQYF. CDR3 nucleotides: TGTGCCAGCTCACCCCGCGCCCGGGGTTGGCAAGAGACCCAGTACTTC.

This clone turned up a few times. The chain employs TRBV6-5 and TRBJ1-5; D gene unclear. Trimming pared 6 bases from V and 2 bases from J, leaving 11 bases between. This CDR3 has 14 amino acids. Germline V lookup: CDR1 MNHEY, CDR2 SVGAGI. The DNA for the CDR3 is TGTGCCAGCAGAAGAGCGGGTCGCAATCAGCCCCAGCATTTT. This gives the protein CASRRAGRNQPQHF.

The chain combines TRBV3-1 (or the pseudogene TRBV3-2) with TRBJ2-4, with D possibly being TRBD1 (6 bases). V lost 6 bases and J 4 bases, leaving 16 bases between the germline ends. This CDR3 region has 15 residues. Per germline, CDR1 LGHDT and CDR2 YNNKEL (reference sequence). CDR3 DNA sequence: TGTGCCAGCAGACAAAAGGACAGTTTTAAAAACATTCAGTACTTC. Translation: CASRQKDSFKNIQYF.

This clone has a handful of counts. The chain recombines TRBV27 with TRBJ1-6; D gene ambiguous. V was cut by 4 bases and J by 0 bases, with 10 bases left in between. The germline CDR1 and CDR2 sequences are MNHEY and SMNVEV (reference sequence). The length of the CDR3 is 16 residues. CDR3 sequence (DNA): TGTGCCAGCAGTTCGTTGACAAGCTCCTATAATTCACCCCTCCACTTT. It codes for CASSSLTSSYNSPLHF.

This sequence joins TRBV29-1 and TRBJ1-1; weak D call: TRBD1 (5 bases). The V gene's germline CDR1 is SQVTM and CDR2 ANQGSEA. Trimming cost V 4 bases and J 7 bases, with 13 bases left between them. The CDR3 is 12 residues long. The CDR3 here is CSVGWGDGEAFF. Written as DNA, the CDR3 is TGCAGCGTTGGGTGGGGGGATGGTGAAGCTTTCTTT.